This TCR beta chain stems from a study of OX40 agonist ivuxolimab in advanced cancers. On the study more broadly: The mean age was roughly 60 years, ranging from roughly 23 to 79, with over 70% of participants male. Prior checkpoint blockade (anti-PD-1, anti-PD-L1 or anti-CTLA-4) was permitted; about 40% had it.

Sequenced by immunoSEQ multiplex PCR; TCRdb stores in-frame clones only, minus some. Found here are roughly 30,000 clones, 80% to 95% of them singletons; the top ten hold approximately 9%. The V end was cut by 11 bases, the J end by 7 bases, with 17 bases between. CDR3 length: 13 residues. Germline V gene sequence: CDR1 SNHLY, CDR2 FYNNEI. This rearrangement joins TRBV2 to TRBJ1-4; TRBD1 is a possible D gene (5 bases). This clonotype originated in an adult with an advanced solid tumor such as melanoma, head and neck, liver or kidney cancer. Sequencing was performed on CD4+ or CD8+ T cells sorted from blood, taken in a trial of the OX40 agonist ivuxolimab. CDR3 sequence (DNA): TGTGCCGGGAAGACAGCAGTAGGTGAAAAACTGTTTTTT. It yields the protein CAGKTAVGEKLFF.